This TCR beta chain was retrieved from a study of shared clonotypes between healthy human individuals. Study at large: A couple of women and a few men aged 18 to 49 served as donors.

When replicate PCRs were run on sorted subsets, they used about 220 ng DNA, about 30,000 T cell genomes. Only in-frame clones appear in the TCRdb table, and some are missing; sequencing was by immunoSEQ multiplex PCR. Of about 1.4 million clones in the sample, roughly 96% were seen once. The V and J ends lost 1 base and 6 bases respectively, with 16 bases between them. The CDR3 has 16 residues. CDR1 and CDR2 (germline): SGHRS, YFSETQ. J is TRBJ2-2 and V is TRBV5-1; a weak D match, TRBD1 (7 bases). This TCR came from a man aged 30-40 years in good health. Source material: naive CD4+ T cells sorted from blood. Subset indicated: CD45RA+ positively selected. CDR3 DNA: TGCGCCAGCAGCTTGCCCAGGGGGGAAGCGGCCGGGGAGCTGTTTTTT. Its protein is CASSLPRGEAAGELFF.